The 29 T cell receptor beta chains given below trace back to one sample, sequenced in a study of T cells after yellow fever vaccination. TCRdb analysed the 5' RACE reads with MiXCR anew, one entry per CDR3 protein. The sample shows 200,000 to 300,000 distinct CDR3 sequences, 10% to 15% of them seen only once. The starting material was CD4+ T cells sorted from PBMCs, obtained 45 days after the yellow fever booster vaccination. Every receptor here comes from a man aged 25-45 years who received the YFV17D yellow fever vaccine.

The chain recombines TRBV12-5 with TRBJ2-3; 7 bases match TRBD2. Germline CDR1 and CDR2: LGHNT and FRNRAP. Germline trimming cut 6 bases from V and 0 bases from J; bases unmatched to any gene: 6. CDR3 length equals 15 residues. The CDR3 here is CASGPTSASTDTQYF. CDR3 nucleotides: TGTGCTAGTGGGCCAACTAGCGCCAGCACAGATACGCAGTATTTT.

This clonotype turned up a few times. V is TRBV20-1 and J is TRBJ2-3; D is unclear. The length of the CDR3 is 11 residues. V gave up 4 bases and J gave up 6 bases, with 8 bases separating them. The germline V gene encodes CDR1 DFQATT and CDR2 SNEGSKA (reference sequence). The CDR3 bases are TGCAGTGCTAATTTTTTTGATACGCAGTATTTT. Encoded protein: CSANFFDTQYF.

This chain connects TRBV27 to TRBJ2-1; D is unclear. The germline gives CDR1 MNHEY, CDR2 SMNVEV (reference sequence). Between the trimmed V and J ends, which lost 3 bases and 5 bases, there was a span of 14 bases. This CDR3 has 15 residues. The CDR3 sequence: CASSFGLMLNNEQFF. The DNA of the CDR3 is TGTGCCAGCAGTTTCGGATTGATGTTGAACAATGAGCAGTTCTTC.

The chain combines TRBV12-3 or TRBV12-4 with TRBJ2-3; D assignment may be TRBD1 or TRBD2 (5 bases each). The CDR3 covers 17 residues. The V gene lost 6 bases and the J gene lost 3 bases, with 22 bases spanning the gap. This CDR3 reads CASRRGPAMLGTDTQYF. Written as DNA, the CDR3 is TGTGCCAGCAGGAGGGGACCCGCCATGTTGGGTACAGATACGCAGTATTTT.

This sequence joins TRBV7-2 and TRBJ2-1; 7 positions match TRBD2. Germline CDR1 reads SGHTA; CDR2 reads FQGNSA. This CDR3 spans 15 amino acids. J gave up 0 bases and V 5 bases, and 4 bases lay outside the gene matches. In nucleotides, the CDR3 is TGTGCCAGCAGCAAACTAGCGAACTCCTACAATGAGCAGTTCTTC. This sequence encodes CASSKLANSYNEQFF. Filled out from reference TRBV7-2 and TRBJ2-1, the complete variable domain reads GAGVSQSPSNKVTEKGKDVELRCDPISGHTALYWYRQSLGQGLEFLIYFQGNSAPDKSGLPSDRFSAERTGGSVSTLTIQRTQQEDSAVYLCASSKLANSYNEQFFGPGTRLTVL.

This clonotype was found a few times. This sequence joins TRBV7-6 and TRBJ2-1; 9 bases fit TRBD2. Per germline, CDR1 SGHVS and CDR2 FNYEAQ. Trimming took 2 bases from V and 7 from J; bases not matched to a gene: 3. CDR3 length equals 14 residues. The CDR3 nucleotides are TGTGCCAGCAGCTTAATAGCGGGAGATAATGAGCAGTTCTTC. Translating it yields CASSLIAGDNEQFF.

This clonotype was seen ten or more times. This chain connects TRBV7-2 to TRBJ2-7; TRBD1 matches 11 bases. The germline V gene has CDR1 SGHTA and CDR2 FQGNSA. This CDR3 is built from 14 residues. V lost 4 bases, J lost 5 bases, and 4 bases stayed unmatched. The chain's CDR3 is CASSWDRGYNEQYF. The CDR3 DNA sequence: TGTGCCAGCAGCTGGGACAGGGGGTACAACGAGCAGTACTTC.

There are a few counts of this clonotype. The genes are TRBV5-5 and TRBJ2-7, with unresolved D. Germline V lookup: CDR1 SGHKS, CDR2 YYEKEE (reference sequence). The CDR3 covers 12 residues. V was pared by 4 bases and J by 6 bases, with 11 bases between. In DNA, the CDR3 is TGTGCCAGCAGCCCCTCCCAGTCCGAGCAGTACTTC. Residues: CASSPSQSEQYF.

This clonotype showed up just a few times. The chain combines TRBV7-2 with TRBJ2-3, with D tentatively TRBD2 (5 bases). From germline, CDR1 is SGHTA and CDR2 FQGNSA. The V gene lost 3 bases and the J gene lost 5 bases, with 12 bases spanning the gap. This CDR3 is built from 14 residues. In DNA form, the CDR3 reads TGTGCCAGCAGCTTCCGCGGGCCAGTAGATACGCAGTATTTT. This codes for CASSFRGPVDTQYF.

This clonotype appeared a few times. V is TRBV12-3 or TRBV12-4 and J is TRBJ2-7, with a possible D match to TRBD1 (6 bases). There are 13 residues in the CDR3. Trimming left V 6 bases short and J 2 bases short, with 11 bases between. The CDR3 nucleotides are TGTGCCAGCAGCGGGACATGGGCCTACGAGCAGTACTTC. It encodes CASSGTWAYEQYF.

The sample holds a few counts of this clonotype. This chain links TRBV12-3 or TRBV12-4 with TRBJ2-4, with D possibly TRBD2 on 5 matching bases. V lost 5 bases, J lost 0 bases, and 8 bases lay in between. The CDR3 sequence is 14 residues long. The CDR3 DNA sequence: TGTGCCAGCAGTACCGGACTAGCCAAAAACATTCAGTACTTC. Protein sequence: CASSTGLAKNIQYF.

The chain recombines TRBV25-1 with TRBJ2-7; TRBD1 might be the D (6 bases). Trimming shortened V by 6 bases and J by 0 bases, and 12 bases separated the two germline ends. This CDR3 is 14 amino acids long. Germline CDR1 and CDR2: MGHDK and SYGVNS. The CDR3 spells CASRGAESSYEQYF. CDR3 sequence (DNA): TGTGCCAGCAGGGGGGCAGAGAGCTCCTACGAGCAGTACTTC.

The chain has TRBV29-1 and TRBJ2-3; D might be TRBD2 (6 bases). Germline V CDR1 and CDR2: SQVTM, ANQGSEA. The V end was cut by 6 bases, the J end by 4 bases, with 11 bases between. The CDR3 consists of 12 residues. For the CDR3, the DNA is TGCAGCGTGAGACAGCGGGCAGATACGCAGTATTTT. Protein: CSVRQRADTQYF.

This clonotype has just a few counts. The chain employs TRBV6-2 or TRBV6-3 and TRBJ2-3; D uncertain. The CDR3 is 17 residues long. Germline CDR1 and CDR2: MNHEY and SVGEGT. The V gene lost 6 bases and the J gene lost 6 bases, with 25 bases spanning the gap. CDR3 in DNA: TGTGCCAGCAGCATACCTTCCGGGTTCCGTAAATACGATACGCAGTATTTT. This sequence encodes CASSIPSGFRKYDTQYF.

In this sample, this clonotype turned up a few times. The rearrangement uses TRBV7-2 and TRBJ2-7; D is unclear. The CDR3 totals 14 residues. V was clipped by 5 bases and J by 1 base, with 12 bases between them. CDR1 and CDR2 from the germline V gene are SGHTA and FQGNSA. The CDR3 region has the DNA TGTGCCAGCAGCCGAAGGGCGGCTTCCTACGAGCAGTACTTC. It yields the protein CASSRRAASYEQYF.

The rearrangement links TRBV7-8 to TRBJ2-7; D is ambiguous. Germline V CDR1 and CDR2: SGHVS, FQNEAQ. The CDR3 totals 16 residues. Trimming took off 5 bases at V and 2 bases at J, with 19 bases between the two ends. The CDR3: CASSPQTRVSTYEQYF. CDR3 DNA: TGTGCCAGCAGCCCCCAAACCCGAGTTAGCACCTACGAGCAGTACTTC.

This clonotype was observed a handful of times. V and J are TRBV7-2 and TRBJ2-1; a weak D match, TRBD2 (5 bases). Trimming took off 5 bases at V and 6 bases at J, with 8 bases between the two ends. The CDR3 consists of 12 residues. Germline CDR1 SGHTA, CDR2 FQGNSA. The CDR3 sequence: CASSKRTNEQFF. The CDR3 DNA reads as TGTGCCAGCAGCAAGCGGACCAATGAGCAGTTCTTC.

This clonotype was detected many times. This rearrangement joins TRBV27 to TRBJ2-7, with a possible D match to TRBD2 (6 bases). The V and J ends lost 2 bases and 1 base respectively, with 6 bases between them. This CDR3 is built from 13 residues. Germline CDR1 is MNHEY and CDR2 is SMNVEV (reference sequence). As DNA, the CDR3 is TGTGCCAGCAGTTTACGGGGGTCCTACGAGCAGTACTTC. Translation: CASSLRGSYEQYF.

Only a few counts were recorded for this clonotype. V usage is TRBV7-2 and J usage is TRBJ2-5, with TRBD2 matching 10 bases. This CDR3 has 15 amino acids. Germline CDR1 and CDR2: SGHTA and FQGNSA. V dropped 6 bases and J dropped 2; count of bases not matched to a gene: 6. This CDR3 is CASSLGLAVQETQYF. Written as DNA, the CDR3 is TGTGCCAGCAGTCTCGGACTAGCGGTACAAGAGACCCAGTACTTC.

There are a few counts of this clonotype. The chain links TRBV10-3 to TRBJ2-7, with 11 bases aligning to TRBD1. Germline CDR1 ENHRY, CDR2 SYGVKD. The ends lost 4 bases at V and 5 bases at J; junction bases unmatched: 7. This CDR3 spans 15 amino acids. The CDR3 spells CAISGSQDRGHEQYF. CDR3 coding DNA: TGTGCCATCAGTGGGTCGCAGGACAGGGGGCACGAGCAGTACTTC.

This clonotype was seen many times. The chain joins TRBV5-6 to TRBJ2-1; 11 bases line up with TRBD2. This CDR3 region has 16 residues. The ends lost 6 bases at V and 9 bases at J; junction bases unmatched: 14. Germline loops: CDR1 SGHDT, CDR2 YYEEEE. Written as DNA, the CDR3 is TGTGCCAGCATCGACCTTAGCGGGAGGGTAGTTGTTGAGCAGTTCTTC. It encodes CASIDLSGRVVVEQFF.

This clonotype was observed a few times. The chain is built from TRBV20-1 and TRBJ2-3, with D perhaps matching TRBD1 or TRBD2 (5 bases each). The CDR3 consists of 12 residues. Germline lookup yields CDR1 DFQATT and CDR2 SNEGSKA (reference sequence). Trimming took 6 bases from V and 4 from J, leaving 11 bases between them. The CDR3 sequence: CSAVGTADTQYF. For the CDR3, the DNA is TGCAGTGCGGTAGGGACGGCAGATACGCAGTATTTT.

The sample holds a few counts of this clonotype. J is TRBJ1-1 and V is TRBV12-3 or TRBV12-4; 8 bases are a match to TRBD1. With 4 bases clipped from V and 6 bases from J, the junction kept 7 bases outside the gene matches. The CDR3 has 14 residues. CDR3 sequence: CASSWDRLSPEAFF. The CDR3 nucleotides are TGTGCCAGCAGTTGGGACAGGCTCAGTCCTGAAGCTTTCTTT.

CDR3 bases: TGCGCCAGCAGCTTGGAGCAGATACAAGAGACCCAGTACTTC. As protein: CASSLEQIQETQYF. The chain is built from TRBV5-1 and TRBJ2-5, with D uncertain. Germline CDR1 is SGHRS and CDR2 is YFSETQ. The CDR3 runs to 14 residues. V lost 0 bases, J lost 2 bases, and 8 bases lay in between.

The rearrangement joins TRBV29-1 to TRBJ1-1; the D is unclear. Germline V gives CDR1 SQVTM, CDR2 ANQGSEA. Trimming shortened V by 4 bases and J by 3 bases, and 6 bases separated the two germline ends. The CDR3 spans 11 residues. The CDR3 nucleotides are TGCAGCGTTGTAAGGGACACTGAAGCTTTCTTT. The encoded protein is CSVVRDTEAFF.

This clonotype was detected a few times. The chain carries TRBV13 and TRBJ2-1, with TRBD2 matching over 9 bases. Germline assignment: CDR1 PRHDT and CDR2 FYEKMQ (reference sequence). Trimming at V came to 5 bases and at J to 0 bases, leaving 23 bases not matched to a gene. CDR3 size: 22 residues. CDR3 region: CASSHSRVSGGSTFSSYNEQFF. CDR3 nucleotide sequence: TGTGCCAGCAGCCACAGCCGAGTTAGCGGGGGTTCTACCTTTAGCTCCTACAATGAGCAGTTCTTC.

The chain is built from TRBV24-1 and TRBJ2-7, with D possibly TRBD1 on 8 matching bases. The CDR3 totals 20 residues. The ends were cut back, 6 bases at V and 6 bases at J, with 35 bases in the middle. Germline-derived CDR1 and CDR2 are KGHDR and SFDVKD. DNA for the CDR3: TGTGCCACCAGTAACCCGGGGCTCAGGGGGCGCCTTGGACTAGACAGCGAGCAGTACTTC. This translates into CATSNPGLRGRLGLDSEQYF.

This clonotype was counted between two and nine times. The chain carries TRBV12-3 or TRBV12-4 and TRBJ2-5; unclear D gene. This CDR3 comprises 14 residues. V lost 4 bases and J lost 0, with 9 bases in between. The DNA of the CDR3 is TGTGCCAGCAGTTCTGACACCAACCAAGAGACCCAGTACTTC. Encoded protein: CASSSDTNQETQYF.

There are many counts of this clonotype. The chain recombines TRBV7-2 with TRBJ2-7; perhaps TRBD2 as D (6 bases). There are 13 residues in the CDR3. V dropped 3 bases and J dropped 5 bases, with 11 bases sitting between them. The germline V gene has CDR1 SGHTA and CDR2 FQGNSA. This chain's CDR3 is CASSFRTGDEQYF. In DNA, the CDR3 is TGTGCCAGCAGCTTTCGGACGGGAGACGAGCAGTACTTC.